The present TCR beta chain was sequenced within a study of beta chain features in type 1 diabetes. Study-level information: Sorted cells, 107,917,701 in number, were examined across all samples. Findings and limits, study-wide: A moderate, significant TCRB CDR3 shortening appeared in type 1 diabetes across four CD4+ subsets.

The isolated RNA, all of it, was reverse transcribed, so expressed TCRB transcripts were what got sequenced. The method was immunoSEQ multiplex PCR; TCRdb's version includes in-frame clones alone and lacks a portion of them. The sample lists 600,000 or so clones; over 10% were seen once. Sorting with CD45RO/CCR7/CD25/CD127/CD95/CD27 yielded naive, central memory, regulatory and stem-like memory CD4+ cells. From germline, CDR1 is SNHLY and CDR2 FYNNEI. The CDR3 runs 14 residues. Trimming removed 10 bases from V and 1 base from J, with 13 bases in between. Only a few counts were recorded for this clone. No antigen is known for it.

Sequenced: naive CD4+ T cells from blood. The gene calls are TRBV2 and TRBJ2-2; D gene uncertain. The clonotype originates from a man younger than 45 with type 1 diabetes. CDR3 nucleotides: TGTGCCAAGGGTGCCCCTGGGAACACCGGGGAGCTGTTTTTT. This sequence encodes CAKGAPGNTGELFF.